The sequence of this T cell receptor (beta chain) was determined in a study of tumor-infiltrating lymphocytes in oesophageal squamous cell carcinoma. TCRdb used MiXCR to reprocess the PCR reads, holding one entry per CDR3 protein. The table has 23,000 or so distinct CDR3 sequences, roughly 35% seen once. The V end lost 3 bases, the J end lost 7 bases, and 10 bases lay between the germline ends. The CDR3 is 12 amino acids. Germline V gene data show CDR1 as MDHEN and CDR2 as SYDVKM. This clonotype appeared a few times. This could be a read error, since a much larger clone is one nucleotide away. This TCR derives from a male donor with esophageal squamous cell carcinoma. The sequencing sample was made of esophageal tumor tissue. The V and J genes are TRBV28 and TRBJ2-7; no definite D call. CDR3 amino acids: CASSLGHNEQYF. CDR3 DNA sequence: TGTGCCAGCAGTTTGGGTCATAATGAGCAGTACTTC.